This TCR beta chain was sequenced in a study of regulatory T cells in long-lasting Graves disease. Sequencing libraries for TCR beta were prepared with iRepertoire HTBI primers and Arm-PCR of CDR3 regions. Per the original data handling: Segment identification across samples yielded roughly 62 TRBV and roughly 15 TRBJ segments. TCRdb re-called the multiplex PCR reads through MiXCR, storing one row per CDR3 protein. V and J calls and clone size were set by TCRdb, not the authors. The sample consists of 300,000 to 500,000 distinct CDR3 sequences, less than 25% of them appearing once. The study's findings and limits: Patients with persistent disease shared 2,500 or so public clonotypes, outpacing the approximately 950 shared by new patients. TRBV28, TRBJ1-2 and TRBJ2-5 emerged as the favored segments in persistent disease.

This CDR3 is 13 amino acids long. Germline V lookup: CDR1 DFQATT, CDR2 SNEGSKA (reference sequence). V was cut by 1 base and J by 4 bases, with 10 bases left in between. Time point denoted: persistent/refractory GD, antithyroid drugs over 5 years with positive TRAb. TCR sequences were obtained from RNA taken from PBMCs. The source of the patients was an endocrinology department in Xi'an, China. This clonotype occurred many times. Its antigen is not known. This chain joins TRBV20-1 and TRBJ2-5; the D gene is possibly TRBD2 (6 bases). The starting material was peripheral blood mononuclear cells (PBMCs), obtained when the disease was refractory, from a patient treated with antithyroid drugs. The TCR was taken from a female donor with Graves disease. In nucleotides, the CDR3 is TGCAGTGCTAGAGTGGGAGGTCGAGAGACCCAGTACTTC. Protein: CSARVGGRETQYF.